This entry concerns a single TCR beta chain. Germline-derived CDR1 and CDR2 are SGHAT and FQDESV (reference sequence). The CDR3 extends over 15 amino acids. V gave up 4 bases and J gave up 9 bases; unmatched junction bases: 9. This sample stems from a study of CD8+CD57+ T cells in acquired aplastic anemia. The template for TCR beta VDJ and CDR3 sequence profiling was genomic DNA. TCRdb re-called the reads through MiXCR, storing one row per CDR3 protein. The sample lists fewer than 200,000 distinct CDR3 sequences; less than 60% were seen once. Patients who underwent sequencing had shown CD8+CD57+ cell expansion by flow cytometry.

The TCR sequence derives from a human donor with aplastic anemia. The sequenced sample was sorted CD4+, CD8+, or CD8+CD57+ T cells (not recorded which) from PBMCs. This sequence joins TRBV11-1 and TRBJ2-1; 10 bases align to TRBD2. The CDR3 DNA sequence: TGTGCCAGCAGCTCACCCGGGACTAGCGCAGGTGAGCAGTTCTTC. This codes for CASSSPGTSAGEQFF.